This paragraph reports one TCR beta chain. The data stem from a study of blood T cell repertoires in COVID-19. Study in general: Sites in the United States, Italy and Spain provided acute and convalescent COVID-19 samples. In each case, the material was cDNA or gDNA derived from T cells, B-cell-depleted T cells, or PBMCs.

The Seattle patients, enrolled during active infection, were followed longitudinally. Germline V lookup: CDR1 SGHTA, CDR2 FQGTGA. The CDR3 has 15 amino acids. V lost 2 bases and J lost 1, with 9 bases in between. In the source study's methods: Estimated nucleated cell counts came from reference gene primer amplification. Generated by immunoSEQ multiplex PCR, the TCRdb table keeps only in-frame clones and is missing some. V, J and clone size reflect that table, while D and trimming were determined from the DNA. In the table there are about 170,000 clones, approximately 79% of which are singletons. The TCR sequence derives from a woman aged 40 to 50 with COVID-19, enrolled during active disease. Sequences were obtained from peripheral blood. The gene calls are TRBV7-3 and TRBJ2-1; D is unresolved. CDR3 sequence (DNA): TGTGCCAGCAGCTTAGTCCCGGTTTCCTACAATGAGCAGTTCTTC. It is translated as CASSLVPVSYNEQFF.